Below, 8 T cell receptor beta chains from the same sample are listed, as sequenced in a study of blood T cell repertoires in COVID-19. Clones were sequenced by immunoSEQ multiplex PCR, and TCRdb holds only the in-frame ones, with some missing. The top ten hold over 1.1% of the sample, which has approximately 270,000 clones, about 90% seen once. Sequenced sample: peripheral blood. The receptor set was obtained from an elderly man with acute or convalescent COVID-19.

This chain connects TRBV7-3 to TRBJ1-1, with TRBD1 as a possible D gene (5 bases). Between the trimmed V and J ends, which lost 5 bases and 1 base, there was a span of 11 bases. Germline lookup yields CDR1 SGHTA and CDR2 FQGTGA. This CDR3 spans 14 amino acids. The CDR3 region has the DNA TGTGCCAGCAGCCCGACAGCACAGAACACTGAAGCTTTCTTT. It encodes CASSPTAQNTEAFF.

A few counts support this clone. The chain is built from TRBV24-1 and TRBJ2-2, with D hard to call. Per the germline V gene, CDR1 is KGHDR and CDR2 is SFDVKD. V was cut by 10 bases and J by 2 bases, with 19 bases left in between. CDR3 length: 16 residues. The CDR3 spells CATSRAGWVNTGELFF. The CDR3 DNA sequence: TGTGCCACTTCCCGAGCAGGATGGGTAAACACCGGGGAGCTGTTTTTT.

The chain links TRBV5-6 to TRBJ2-5, with D tentatively TRBD2 (5 bases). V was trimmed by 0 bases and J by 4 bases, leaving 10 bases between them. This CDR3 contains 14 residues. From germline, CDR1 is SGHDT and CDR2 YYEEEE. The CDR3 region is CASSLADGVETQYF. Written as DNA, the CDR3 is TGTGCCAGCAGCTTGGCGGACGGGGTAGAGACCCAGTACTTC.

The rearrangement uses TRBV10-3 and TRBJ1-1, with D perhaps TRBD1 (5 bases). Per germline, CDR1 ENHRY and CDR2 SYGVKD. Deletions cut 3 bases from V and 10 bases from J, with 18 bases between. This CDR3 is 14 amino acids long. The CDR3 sequence is CAISDDRFGGGAFF. CDR3 in DNA: TGTGCCATCAGTGATGACAGATTTGGTGGTGGAGCTTTCTTT.

The chain uses TRBV7-2 and TRBJ1-1; 9 nucleotides match TRBD1. The CDR3 consists of 16 residues. CDR1 is SGHTA and CDR2 is FQGNSA in the germline V gene. V shed 6 bases, J shed 1 base, and the junction held 9 bases outside the gene matches. CDR3 bases: TGTGCCAGCAGACTTAATACAGGGGGCTGGAACACTGAAGCTTTCTTT. Encoded protein: CASRLNTGGWNTEAFF.

The chain has TRBV19 and TRBJ1-5; D may be TRBD1 (6 bases). In germline, CDR1 is LNHDA, CDR2 SQIVND (reference sequence). This CDR3 has 15 residues. V shed 4 bases and J shed 9 bases, with 19 bases lying between them. CDR3 in DNA: TGTGCCAGTAGTAAACCCGGGACAAATCACCGGCCCCAGCATTTT. As protein: CASSKPGTNHRPQHF.

V and J are TRBV25-1 and TRBJ1-6, with D perhaps matching TRBD1 (5 bases). Trimming removed 2 bases from V and 10 bases from J, with 18 bases in between. The length of the CDR3 is 16 residues. The germline gives CDR1 MGHDK, CDR2 SYGVNS. CDR3 sequence: CASSEVFRGLDSPLHF. The CDR3 DNA sequence: TGTGCCAGCAGTGAAGTTTTTCGGGGACTGGACTCACCCCTCCACTTT.

In this sample, this clone turned up once. The V call is TRBV11-2, the J call TRBJ2-5; possibly TRBD2 for D (5 bases). The ends were cut back, 1 base at V and 5 bases at J, with 5 bases in the middle. The CDR3 loop spans 12 amino acids. Germline CDR1 and CDR2: SGHAT and FQNNGV. The CDR3 DNA reads as TGTGCCAGCAGCTTAGCGGGGGAGACCCAGTACTTC. It yields the protein CASSLAGETQYF.